These 27 T cell receptor beta chains came from one sample sequenced in a study of T cell repertoires and leukemia-associated antigens. TCRdb re-analysed the 5' RACE reads in MiXCR, keeping a single row per CDR3 protein. The sample holds roughly 12,000 distinct CDR3 sequences; about 41% are singletons and the top ten take 25% to 35%. For these TCRs, the target antigens are not known. The sequencing sample was made of CD3+ T cells sorted from blood and cultured. These receptor sequences come from a female donor in good health.

This clonotype was seen only a few times. The rearrangement joins TRBV29-1 to TRBJ2-1; D is unresolved. The CDR3 has 10 amino acids. Trimming shortened V by 3 bases and J by 6 bases, and 3 bases separated the two germline ends. Germline loops: CDR1 SQVTM, CDR2 ANQGSEA. Here the CDR3 reads CSVESNEQFF. The DNA for the CDR3 is TGCAGCGTTGAGTCCAATGAGCAGTTCTTC.

The sample holds a few counts of this clonotype. The gene calls are TRBV11-2 and TRBJ1-1; D is undetermined. The V gene's germline CDR1 is SGHAT and CDR2 FQNNGV. Trimming took off 3 bases at V and 1 base at J, with 6 bases between the two ends. This CDR3 comprises 13 residues. This chain's CDR3 is CASSFQQNTEAFF. CDR3 sequence (DNA): TGTGCCAGCAGCTTCCAGCAGAACACTGAAGCTTTCTTT. The whole variable domain, remainder taken from reference TRBV11-2 and TRBJ1-1, is EAGVAQSPRYKIIEKRQSVAFWCNPISGHATLYWYQQILGQGPKLLIQFQNNGVVDDSQLPKDRFSAERLKGVDSTLKIQPAKLEDSAVYLCASSFQQNTEAFFGQGTRLTVV.

The chain uses TRBV4-2 and TRBJ2-7; TRBD2 aligns across 7 bases. J was trimmed by 1 base and V by 4 bases; bases with no gene match: 10. This CDR3 contains 16 residues. Per germline, CDR1 LGHNA and CDR2 YNFKEQ. CDR3 loop: CASSRRSSGESYEQYF. In nucleotides, the CDR3 is TGTGCCAGCAGCCGGAGGTCCAGCGGGGAGTCCTACGAGCAGTACTTC.

This clonotype showed up many times. The chain is built from TRBV6-5 and TRBJ1-1, with D possibly TRBD1 on 5 matching bases. Germline CDR1 is MNHEY and CDR2 is SVGAGI. V was clipped by 0 bases and J by 6 bases, with 11 bases between them. The CDR3 extends over 14 amino acids. CDR3 amino acids: CASSYSGTSPEAFF. CDR3 nucleotide sequence: TGTGCCAGCAGTTACTCCGGGACGAGCCCTGAAGCTTTCTTT.

As for this clonotype: A much bigger clone sits one base away, suggesting this may be a read error. The chain uses TRBV6-5 and TRBJ1-2, with 10 nucleotides matching TRBD1. V lost 4 bases, J lost 7 bases, and 9 bases stayed unmatched. Germline V CDR1 and CDR2: MNHEY, SVGAGI. The CDR3 is made up of 15 amino acids. CDR3 in DNA: TGTGCCAGCAGTTCAACAGGGACAGGGGTTAGTGGCTACACCTTC. This translates into CASSSTGTGVSGYTF.

This clonotype was observed a single time. The chain joins TRBV20-1 to TRBJ2-1; 10 positions agree with TRBD2. V lost 3 bases and J lost 8; bases outside the gene matches: 7. There are 14 residues in the CDR3. The V gene's germline CDR1 is DFQATT and CDR2 SNEGSKA (reference sequence). In DNA form, the CDR3 reads TGCAGTGCTAGTAGGCTAGCGGGAGCCCATGAGCAGTTCTTC. Residues: CSASRLAGAHEQFF.

This clonotype was recorded once. The rearrangement joins TRBV12-3 or TRBV12-4 to TRBJ1-5; D may be TRBD1 (6 bases). CDR3 length equals 13 residues. The V end lost 10 bases, the J end lost 0 bases, and 10 bases lay between the germline ends. The CDR3 sequence: CATRGSSNQPQHF. Here the CDR3 DNA reads TGTGCCACCAGGGGCTCTAGCAATCAGCCCCAGCATTTT.

The table lists this clonotype with a few counts. The chain is built from TRBV20-1 and TRBJ2-3; 8 nucleotides line up with TRBD2. Per the germline V gene, CDR1 is DFQATT and CDR2 is SNEGSKA (reference sequence). With 6 bases clipped from V and 5 bases from J, the junction kept 7 bases outside the gene matches. The CDR3 extends over 13 amino acids. CDR3 region: CSAPGLAGDTQYF. The DNA of the CDR3 is TGCAGTGCCCCTGGACTAGCCGGAGATACGCAGTATTTT.

This clonotype was found many times. The chain employs TRBV28 and TRBJ1-1; unclear D gene. Germline loops: CDR1 MDHEN, CDR2 SYDVKM. There are 13 residues in the CDR3. V was shortened by 3 bases and J by 3 bases, with 8 bases between the two germline ends. The CDR3, as DNA: TGTGCCAGCAGTTTTTGGAGCCACACTGAAGCTTTCTTT. Translating gives CASSFWSHTEAFF.

The rearrangement links TRBV28 to TRBJ2-2, with 10 nucleotides matching TRBD2. This CDR3 spans 13 amino acids. V was pared by 8 bases and J by 7 bases, with 4 bases of the junction left unmatched. The germline V gene encodes CDR1 MDHEN and CDR2 SYDVKM. The DNA of the CDR3 is TGTGCCAGCGAAGGACTAGCGGACGGGGAGCTGTTTTTT. This codes for CASEGLADGELFF. Drawing the rest from reference TRBV28 and TRBJ2-2, the complete variable domain is DVKVTQSSRYLVKRTGEKVFLECVQDMDHENMFWYRQDPGLGLRLIYFSYDVKMKEKGDIPEGYSVSREKKERFSLILESASTNQTSMYLCASEGLADGELFFGEGSRLTVL.

This clonotype qualifies as medium-sized (0.01 to 0.1%). The chain employs TRBV20-1 and TRBJ2-7, with 10 bases that match TRBD2. Losses at the gene ends were 4 bases for V and 2 bases for J; bases not matched to a gene: 11. CDR1 and CDR2 from the germline V gene are DFQATT and SNEGSKA (reference sequence). CDR3 length equals 16 residues. As DNA, the CDR3 is TGCAGTGCTACCCAGACTAGCGGGCTCCCCCCCTACGAGCAGTACTTC. This encodes CSATQTSGLPPYEQYF.

By sample fraction, this clonotype is medium-sized. This chain uses TRBV20-1 with TRBJ2-5; D unclear. This CDR3 has 11 amino acids. V lost 5 bases, J lost 3 bases, and 7 bases lay in between. From germline, CDR1 is DFQATT and CDR2 SNEGSKA (reference sequence). CDR3 in amino acids: CSALDKETQYF. CDR3 nucleotides: TGCAGTGCTCTTGATAAAGAGACCCAGTACTTC.

The chain links TRBV3-1 to TRBJ2-7; unclear D gene. Germline V gene lookup returns CDR1 LGHDT and CDR2 YNNKEL (reference sequence). The CDR3 is made up of 15 amino acids. V lost 3 bases and J 1 base, leaving 13 bases between the germline ends. CDR3 amino acids: CASSQIPGSSYEQYF. The CDR3 DNA reads as TGTGCCAGCAGCCAGATTCCGGGTTCTTCCTACGAGCAGTACTTC.

Note on this clonotype: One end of the junction fails to match germline, which may point to a read error. The CDR3 DNA reads TGTGCCAGCAGCTCCCGTATAGGACTAGAGAGCGAGCGGTACTTC. Translated, it gives CASSSRIGLESERYF. V gene TRBV9 combines with J gene TRBJ2-7; 7 bases match TRBD2. Germline assignment: CDR1 SGDLS and CDR2 YYNGEE. The CDR3 is 15 residues long.

In this sample, this clonotype is medium-sized. The chain couples TRBV20-1 to TRBJ2-1, with 8 positions matching TRBD2. This CDR3 contains 13 residues. V shed 3 bases and J 8 bases; nucleotides not matched to a gene: 6. Germline loops: CDR1 DFQATT, CDR2 SNEGSKA (reference sequence). The CDR3 here is CSARAAGGHEQFF. In nucleotides, the CDR3 is TGCAGTGCTAGGGCGGCGGGGGGACATGAGCAGTTCTTC.

This chain connects TRBV4-2 to TRBJ2-2; weak D call: TRBD1 (5 bases). Germline lookup yields CDR1 LGHNA and CDR2 YNFKEQ. The V gene lost 0 bases and the J gene lost 5 bases, with 10 bases spanning the gap. The length of the CDR3 is 15 residues. CDR3 sequence (DNA): TGTGCCAGCAGCCAAGAAGGGGCGAGGACCGGGGAGCTGTTTTTT. Encoded protein: CASSQEGARTGELFF.

The rearrangement joins TRBV10-2 to TRBJ1-2; D gene ambiguous. This CDR3 has 14 amino acids. The V end was cut by 4 bases, the J end by 0 bases, with 9 bases between. From germline, CDR1 is WSHSY and CDR2 SAAADI. CDR3 loop: CASSVKGPNYGYTF. The CDR3 DNA is TGCGCCAGCAGTGTTAAAGGGCCTAACTATGGCTACACCTTC.

In its sample, this clonotype was seen a few times. V usage is TRBV20-1 and J usage is TRBJ1-1; possibly TRBD1 for D (5 bases). V lost 5 bases to trimming and J lost 1 base, with 8 bases between them. Germline-derived CDR1 and CDR2 are DFQATT and SNEGSKA (reference sequence). The CDR3 consists of 12 residues. CDR3 protein: CSAYRQNTEAFF. Here the CDR3 DNA reads TGCAGTGCTTACAGGCAGAACACTGAAGCTTTCTTT.

This clonotype has more than one count but fewer than ten. In nucleotides, the CDR3 is TGTGCCAGCAGCTTAGGAAGATTTGAGCAGTTCTTC. This gives the protein CASSLGRFEQFF. The V gene is TRBV11-3, the J gene TRBJ2-1, with unresolved D. This CDR3 comprises 12 residues. CDR1 and CDR2 from the germline V gene are SGHNT and YENEEA. V was clipped by 1 base and J by 9 bases, with 7 bases between them.

Points on this clonotype: Relative to the germline gene, one junction end is altered; a read error may explain this. The chain combines TRBV7-2 with TRBJ2-5; 10 bases agree with TRBD2. This CDR3 comprises 14 residues. CDR1 and CDR2 from the germline V gene are SGHTA and FQGNSA. CDR3 loop: CASSLAGAGETQYF. As DNA, the CDR3 is TGTGCCAGCAGCCTAGCGGGAGCGGGGGAGACCCAGTACTTC.

The gene calls are TRBV28 and TRBJ2-6; 7 nucleotides line up with TRBD2. The CDR3 contains 15 residues. J lost 2 bases, V lost 7 bases, and 5 bases had no gene match. Germline-derived CDR1 and CDR2 are MDHEN and SYDVKM. The CDR3 reads CASTTAGAGANVLTF. The CDR3 coding sequence is TGTGCCAGCACCACTGCGGGGGCTGGGGCCAACGTCCTGACTTTC.

V and J are TRBV27 and TRBJ2-7; the match to TRBD2 covers 7 bases. The trim removed 2 bases at V and 6 bases at J, leaving 4 bases unmatched. The CDR3 spans 13 residues. Per germline, CDR1 MNHEY and CDR2 SMNVEV (reference sequence). The CDR3 spells CASSLGGGGEQYF. In nucleotides, the CDR3 is TGTGCCAGCAGTTTAGGTGGGGGGGGCGAGCAGTACTTC.

At least ten counts were recorded for this clonotype. This chain links TRBV6-6 with TRBJ2-3; 12 positions agree with TRBD2. Germline V CDR1 and CDR2: MNHNY, SVGAGI (reference sequence). V lost 7 bases and J lost 2; bases outside the gene matches: 10. This CDR3 has 17 residues. CDR3 sequence reads: CASKRLAGGQYTDTQYF. CDR3 coding DNA: TGTGCCAGCAAAAGGCTAGCGGGAGGGCAATACACAGATACGCAGTATTTT.

The J gene is TRBJ2-5, the V gene TRBV20-1; no clear D. The CDR3 is 15 residues long. Germline values: CDR1 DFQATT, CDR2 SNEGSKA (reference sequence). Trimming took off 0 bases at V and 1 base at J, with 12 bases between the two ends. DNA for the CDR3: TGCAGTGCTAGAGATGGAACGGCTCCCCAAGAGACCCAGTACTTC. This gives the protein CSARDGTAPQETQYF.

This CDR3 is CASSPKREWYNEQFF. The DNA of the CDR3 is TGCGCCAGCAGCCCAAAGCGGGAATGGTACAATGAGCAGTTCTTC. This sequence joins TRBV4-3 and TRBJ2-1; TRBD2 matches at 7 bases. CDR3 size: 15 residues. The germline gives CDR1 LGHNA, CDR2 YSLEER. With V trimmed by 4 bases and J by 4 bases, 7 bases remained unmatched.

The table lists this clonotype with many counts. The chain links TRBV27 to TRBJ1-5; D gene uncertain. The CDR3 consists of 10 residues. Between the trimmed V and J ends, which lost 10 bases and 3 bases, there was a span of 4 bases. Germline V gene data show CDR1 as MNHEY and CDR2 as SMNVEV (reference sequence). CDR3 in DNA: TGTGCCACTTTCAATCAGCCCCAGCATTTT. Its translation is CATFNQPQHF.

Notes on this clonotype: Lacking the conserved final phenylalanine or tryptophan, this CDR3 likely reflects a read error. Because the CDR3's place on the DNA is in doubt, the DNA is left out and the CDR3 is given as listed by TCRdb. The chain has TRBV18 and TRBJ2-3; TRBD2, the D gene given by the table, was not confirmed from the DNA. In germline, CDR1 is KGHSH, CDR2 LQKENI. Counting both end residues, the CDR3 totals 16 amino acids. The CDR3 loop reads CASSQDVAGGRNTRYC.